What follows are 3 T cell receptor beta chains derived from one specimen sequenced in a study of CD8+CD57+ T cells in acquired aplastic anemia. Genomic DNA, serving as template, underwent TCR beta VDJ and CDR3 profiling. TCRdb itself ran the reads through MiXCR, one entry per CDR3 protein. The sample has about 160,000 distinct CDR3 sequences, roughly two thirds seen once. Patients selected for sequencing had displayed CD8+CD57+ cell expansion by flow cytometry. Sequenced: sorted CD4+, CD8+, or CD8+CD57+ T cells (not recorded which) from PBMCs. These receptors were collected from a human donor with aplastic anemia.

The chain uses TRBV7-9 and TRBJ2-2, with D possibly being TRBD1 (6 bases). CDR1 is SEHNR and CDR2 is FQNEAQ in the germline V gene (reference sequence). V gave up 5 bases and J gave up 2 bases, with 15 bases separating them. The CDR3 runs to 16 residues. CDR3 loop: CASSETGFYNTGELFF. In nucleotides, the CDR3 is TGTGCCAGCAGCGAGACAGGTTTTTACAACACCGGGGAGCTGTTTTTT.

This rearrangement joins TRBV19 to TRBJ1-2; D call uncertain. The germline V gene has CDR1 LNHDA and CDR2 SQIVND (reference sequence). The CDR3 loop spans 15 amino acids. V gave up 7 bases and J gave up 2 bases, with 17 bases separating them. The CDR3: CASTPQSGQNYGYTF. The CDR3 DNA follows: TGTGCCAGTACTCCCCAAAGTGGGCAGAACTATGGCTACACCTTC.

The chain has TRBV20-1 and TRBJ2-7; weak D call: TRBD2 (5 bases). Deletions cut 4 bases from V and 6 bases from J, with 13 bases between. The germline CDR1 and CDR2 sequences are DFQATT and SNEGSKA (reference sequence). This CDR3 region has 12 residues. For the CDR3, the DNA is TGCAGTGCTAACCAAGGAGGCCTCGAGCAGTACTTC. Translation: CSANQGGLEQYF.